The next 28 T cell receptor beta chains were all read from a single sample in a study of read filtering for tumor transcriptome and immune sequencing (dated by TCRdb to about 2020). For sequencing, an Illumina HiSeq 4000 was employed. Starting from 400 to 450 ng RNA, TCR libraries were constructed with the Immunoverse kit using molecular barcoded adaptors that cover the alpha/delta and beta/gamma chains. Starting from the raw public reads, TCRdb applied fastp trimming at Q25, assembled clones with MiXCR and retained in-frame beta chains. Identical CDR3 proteins give one entry, which carries the most common genes and DNA. Across this sample there are tens of thousands of distinct CDR3 sequences, with around 21% seen only once. The ten most abundant clones make up around an eighth of the sample. Input material: a population of CD138-negative cells sorted from bone marrow. This specimen's cell subset or site label, interpreted: bone marrow mononuclear cells depleted of CD138+ plasma/myeloma cells by negative magnetic selection. The receptors were gathered from a donor at least 40 years old with multiple myeloma.

This clonotype occurred many times. The genes are TRBV7-9 and TRBJ2-1; D is undetermined. CDR1 and CDR2 from the germline V gene are SEHNR and FQNEAQ (reference sequence). This CDR3 has 16 amino acids. The V end was cut by 5 bases, the J end by 0 bases, with 14 bases between. The CDR3 coding sequence is TGTGCCAGCAGCCCCTCAGACCGAAGCTCCTACAATGAGCAGTTCTTC. Amino acids: CASSPSDRSSYNEQFF. The whole variable domain, filled in from reference TRBV7-9 and TRBJ2-1, reads DTGVSQNPRHKITKRGQNVTFRCDPISEHNRLYWYRQTLGQGPEFLTYFQNEAQLEKSRLLSDRFSAERPKGSFSTLEIQRTEQGDSAMYLCASSPSDRSSYNEQFFGPGTRLTVL.

There are many counts of this clonotype. The CDR3 sequence: CASKNTPLAGGGTGELFF. CDR3 nucleotide sequence: TGTGCCAGTAAAAATACCCCACTAGCGGGGGGGGGCACCGGGGAGCTGTTTTTT. J is TRBJ2-2 and V is TRBV19; 13 bases align to TRBD2. Germline CDR1 is LNHDA and CDR2 is SQIVND (reference sequence). Germline trimming cut 7 bases from V and 4 bases from J; bases unmatched to any gene: 12. The CDR3 totals 18 residues.

Worth noting for this clonotype: The likely explanation is a read error, given a far larger clone one base away. CDR3 amino acids: CASSLTRAGNEQYF. CDR3 coding DNA: TGTGCCAGCAGTTTAACCAGGGCCGGGAATGAGCAGTACTTC. V and J are TRBV28 and TRBJ2-7, with D perhaps assigned TRBD1 or TRBD2 (5 bases each). V shed 2 bases and J shed 7 bases, with 15 bases lying between them. Germline lookup yields CDR1 MDHEN and CDR2 SYDVKM. The CDR3 spans 14 residues.

This clonotype was detected ten times or more. This chain connects TRBV27 to TRBJ2-6, with D perhaps being TRBD1 or TRBD2 (5 bases each). From germline, CDR1 is MNHEY and CDR2 SMNVEV (reference sequence). V was cut by 3 bases and J by 4 bases, with 13 bases left in between. CDR3 length equals 16 residues. This chain's CDR3 is CASSLSGSRGANVLTF. The CDR3 DNA sequence: TGTGCCAGCAGTTTGTCAGGGAGTAGAGGGGCCAACGTCCTGACTTTC.

This clonotype was counted ten times or more. The chain links TRBV6-6 to TRBJ2-3, with D unresolved. Per germline, CDR1 MNHNY and CDR2 SVGAGI (reference sequence). V lost 5 bases to trimming and J lost 9 bases, with 21 bases between them. This CDR3 has 15 residues. In DNA form, the CDR3 reads TGTGCCAGCAGTCCCCAGGACCGCCTATCGAGGACGCAGTATTTT. Protein sequence: CASSPQDRLSRTQYF.

Of note for this clonotype: It may be a read error: a sequence one base away is much more abundant. This chain joins TRBV16 and TRBJ2-6; D may correspond to TRBD1 or TRBD2 (7 bases each). The CDR3 totals 20 residues. Germline lookup yields CDR1 KGHSY and CDR2 FQNENV. CDR3 amino acids: CASIQLRGGQLDSGANVLTF. The CDR3 nucleotides read TGTGCCAGCATCCAACTAAGGGGGGGACAGCTAGACTCTGGGGCCAACGTCCTGACTTTC.

This clonotype has at least ten counts. The chain combines TRBV29-1 with TRBJ2-7, with D possibly TRBD2 on 5 matching bases. This CDR3 spans 15 amino acids. Trimming stripped 5 bases from V and 3 bases from J, with 20 bases between. CDR1 is SQVTM and CDR2 is ANQGSEA in the germline V gene. Written as DNA, the CDR3 is TGCAGCGTTCGTCGTGGTCAAGATCGGGGCTACGAGCAGTACTTC. This gives the protein CSVRRGQDRGYEQYF.

This clonotype showed up many times. One junction end disagrees with the germline gene, perhaps due to a read error. The genes are TRBV4-1 and TRBJ2-1, with TRBD1 matching over 10 bases. Germline V gene data show CDR1 as MGHRA and CDR2 as YSYEKL. CDR3 length: 11 residues. In DNA, the CDR3 is TGCGCCAGCAGTTTCCGGGACAGGGGTCTCTTC. This translates into CASSFRDRGLF.

The CDR3 is CSASPGYEQYF. DNA of the CDR3: TGCAGTGCTAGTCCGGGCTACGAGCAGTACTTC. The chain has TRBV20-1 and TRBJ2-7; D remains unclear. Germline loops: CDR1 DFQATT, CDR2 SNEGSKA (reference sequence). V lost 3 bases to trimming and J lost 3 bases, with 6 bases between them. The CDR3 runs to 11 residues.

This clonotype was seen many times. The CDR3 sequence is CSARDRDQRRGTQYF. In DNA, the CDR3 is TGCAGTGCTAGAGATCGGGACCAAAGGAGAGGTACGCAGTATTTT. J is TRBJ2-3 and V is TRBV20-1; TRBD1 or TRBD2 may be the D gene (5 bases each). Looked up from germline, CDR1 is DFQATT and CDR2 is SNEGSKA (reference sequence). V lost 0 bases and J 8 bases, leaving 18 bases between the germline ends. This CDR3 is built from 15 residues.

This clonotype was picked up many times. This rearrangement joins TRBV12-3 or TRBV12-4 to TRBJ2-2; no clear D. This CDR3 spans 11 amino acids. V lost 7 bases and J lost 10, with 10 bases in between. CDR3 amino acids: CASTPYSELFF. CDR3 DNA sequence: TGTGCCAGCACCCCCTATTCGGAGCTGTTTTTT.

Of note for this clonotype: The CDR3 end shows no conserved phenylalanine or tryptophan, and so a read error is likely. This sequence joins TRBV19 and TRBJ1-5; D is ambiguous. Trimming pared 7 bases from V and 2 bases from J, leaving 9 bases between. Germline CDR1 LNHDA, CDR2 SQIVND (reference sequence). The CDR3 has 13 amino acids. CDR3 residues: CASNDWGNQPQHL. CDR3 sequence (DNA): TGTGCCAGTAATGACTGGGGCAATCAGCCCCAGCATCTT.

This clonotype has more than one count but fewer than ten. This may stem from a read error, because a much larger clone lies one nucleotide away. This chain uses TRBV28 with TRBJ1-1; 8 nucleotides line up with TRBD1. Germline-derived CDR1 and CDR2 are MDHEN and SYDVKM. The CDR3 has 11 amino acids. In DNA form, the CDR3 reads TGTGCTAGCAGTCCCGACAGGGGAGCTTTCTTT. Its translation: CASSPDRGAFF.

To note about this clonotype: A much larger clone is a single base away; this may be a read error. This chain connects TRBV6-1 to TRBJ2-1, with D possibly being TRBD2 (6 bases). Germline V gives CDR1 MNHNS, CDR2 SASEGT. The CDR3 covers 13 residues. CDR3 DNA: TGTGCCAGCAGTGCCCCGACTAGGAATGCGCAGTTCTTC. This encodes CASSAPTRNAQFF.

In its sample, this clonotype was seen many times. This chain links TRBV20-1 with TRBJ1-1; TRBD1 aligns across 9 bases. Germline trimming cut 6 bases from V and 5 bases from J; bases unmatched to any gene: 16. CDR1 and CDR2 (germline): DFQATT, SNEGSKA (reference sequence). The CDR3 is 16 residues long. This CDR3 reads CSATHAGQGRRTEAFF. Written as DNA, the CDR3 is TGCAGTGCCACTCACGCGGGACAGGGAAGAAGGACTGAAGCTTTCTTT.

There are a few counts of this clonotype. The genes are TRBV30 and TRBJ2-7, with D unclear. V was shortened by 0 bases and J by 7 bases, with 19 bases between the two germline ends. CDR3 length: 15 residues. The germline CDR1 and CDR2 sequences are GTSNPN and SVGIG (reference sequence). This CDR3 is CAWSVPAGPVWEQYF. The CDR3 bases are TGTGCCTGGAGTGTTCCGGCTGGCCCCGTTTGGGAGCAGTACTTC.

This clonotype has at least ten counts. The chain recombines TRBV2 with TRBJ2-2, with D unresolved. This CDR3 is built from 14 residues. V lost 8 bases, J lost 0 bases, and 10 bases lay in between. CDR1 and CDR2 (germline): SNHLY, FYNNEI. The CDR3 here is CASEATANTGELFF. The CDR3 region has the DNA TGTGCCAGCGAGGCCACCGCGAACACCGGGGAGCTGTTTTTT.

This clonotype has at least ten counts. The J gene is TRBJ1-1, the V gene TRBV27, with 8 bases that match TRBD1. The CDR3 length is 13 residues. The trim removed 6 bases at V and 4 bases at J, leaving 4 bases unmatched. Germline V gene data show CDR1 as MNHEY and CDR2 as SMNVEV (reference sequence). CDR3 nucleotides: TGTGCCAGCAGGGCTACAGGGGGCACTGAAGCTTTCTTT. It is translated as CASRATGGTEAFF.

The chain has TRBV7-3 and TRBJ2-1; 7 positions agree with TRBD1. This CDR3 has 14 amino acids. Germline V gene data show CDR1 as SGHTA and CDR2 as FQGTGA. The ends lost 6 bases at V and 6 bases at J; junction bases unmatched: 8. DNA of the CDR3: TGTGCCAGCAGTAAGACAGGGATGGTCAATGAGCAGTTCTTC. This encodes CASSKTGMVNEQFF.

This clonotype showed up many times. The genes are TRBV19 and TRBJ2-1, with D perhaps given as TRBD1 or TRBD2 (6 bases each). Germline CDR1 reads LNHDA; CDR2 reads SQIVND (reference sequence). V was cut by 3 bases and J by 9 bases, with 12 bases left in between. The CDR3 loop spans 13 amino acids. CDR3 region: CASSIKKGGEQFF. CDR3 nucleotides: TGTGCCAGTAGTATCAAAAAGGGGGGTGAGCAGTTCTTC.

This clonotype was found once. The chain carries TRBV28 and TRBJ2-5; the D is unclear. The V and J ends lost 3 bases and 5 bases respectively, with 19 bases between them. The germline V gene encodes CDR1 MDHEN and CDR2 SYDVKM. CDR3 length equals 16 residues. The CDR3 region is CASSFLQTQKAETQYF. The CDR3 coding sequence is TGTGCCAGCAGTTTTCTCCAGACCCAGAAGGCGGAGACCCAGTACTTC.

V and J are TRBV20-1 and TRBJ2-3, with 7 nucleotides matching TRBD2. CDR1 and CDR2 (germline): DFQATT, SNEGSKA (reference sequence). V trimming: 2 bases; J trimming: 5 bases; junction bases outside the gene matches: 10. The CDR3 runs to 15 residues. CDR3 nucleotide sequence: TGCAGTGCTAGAAAAAGGTATCGGGAGGAAGATACGCAGTATTTT. Encoded protein: CSARKRYREEDTQYF.

This clonotype was detected a few times. The chain joins TRBV29-1 to TRBJ2-3; TRBD1 matches at 7 bases. Germline CDR1 is SQVTM and CDR2 is ANQGSEA. The junction had 10 bases not matched to a gene; V was cut back by 8 bases and J by 2 bases. This CDR3 spans 14 amino acids. CDR3 amino acids: CSIGMTGFTDTQYF. DNA of the CDR3: TGCAGCATCGGCATGACAGGGTTCACAGATACGCAGTATTTT.

This clonotype was recorded many times. The CDR3 region is CASSEGSTEAFF. Here the CDR3 DNA reads TGCGCCAGCAGCGAGGGCTCCACTGAAGCTTTCTTT. V usage is TRBV5-1 and J usage is TRBJ1-1; the D is unclear. V was trimmed by 4 bases and J by 4 bases, leaving 8 bases between them. The germline CDR1 and CDR2 sequences are SGHRS and YFSETQ. This CDR3 spans 12 amino acids.

In this sample, this clonotype turned up many times. CDR3 residues: CSARDPLGNEQFF. CDR3 DNA: TGCAGTGCTAGGGACCCTTTGGGCAATGAGCAGTTCTTC. This sequence joins TRBV20-1 and TRBJ2-1; D not certain. The V end lost 3 bases, the J end lost 6 bases, and 12 bases lay between the germline ends. This CDR3 is 13 amino acids long. CDR1 and CDR2 (germline): DFQATT, SNEGSKA (reference sequence).

This clonotype was recorded only once. This chain links TRBV7-2 with TRBJ2-2; the D gene is possibly TRBD2 (7 bases). V lost 5 bases and J lost 7, with 20 bases in between. This CDR3 region has 16 residues. From germline, CDR1 is SGHTA and CDR2 FQGNSA. CDR3 protein: CASSPQGRGRDGELFF. The CDR3 nucleotides read TGTGCCAGCAGCCCTCAGGGGCGGGGGCGGGACGGGGAGCTGTTTTTT. The entire variable domain, with the rest obtained from reference TRBV7-2 and TRBJ2-2, is as follows: GAGVSQSPSNKVTEKGKDVELRCDPISGHTALYWYRQSLGQGLEFLIYFQGNSAPDKSGLPSDRFSAERTGGSVSTLTIQRTQQEDSAVYLCASSPQGRGRDGELFFGEGSRLTVL.

Comments on this clonotype: This likely reflects a read error, since a far larger clone is one base away. The chain joins TRBV4-3 to TRBJ1-1; D unclear. This CDR3 has 14 amino acids. CDR1 is LGHNA and CDR2 is YSLEER in the germline V gene. The CDR3 region has the DNA TGCGCCAGCAGCCAGGAGAGGAGTTACACTAAAGCTTTCTTT. This gives the protein CASSQERSYTKAFF.

This clonotype occurred many times. The J gene is TRBJ2-1, the V gene TRBV28; D is perhaps TRBD1 (5 bases). In germline, CDR1 is MDHEN, CDR2 SYDVKM. The length of the CDR3 is 17 residues. Between the trimmed V and J ends, which lost 2 bases and 0 bases, there was a span of 14 bases. The CDR3 reads CASSLPLQVRSYNEQFF. The CDR3 region has the DNA TGTGCCAGCAGTTTACCGTTACAGGTCCGCTCCTACAATGAGCAGTTCTTC.